This TCR beta chain was obtained from a study of vaccination effects on CD4 cells after COVID-19. Per the germline V gene, CDR1 is SGHAT and CDR2 is FQNNGV. V lost 5 bases to trimming and J lost 0 bases; unmatched junction nucleotides: 6. The CDR3 consists of 16 residues. Comment on this clone: The antigen remains unidentified.

Sequencing used immunoSEQ multiplex PCR; TCRdb keeps in-frame clones, though not all of them. The sample has about 41,000 clones, about two thirds seen once. Sequencing followed a ViraFEST assay step that expanded antigen-specific CD4+ T cells with viral peptide pools. When around nine days of culture had elapsed, CD4+ T cells were isolated. Nucleocapsid antibodies stayed negative before and after vaccination, showing no earlier SARS-CoV-2 infection. Researchers reported culturing a few million PBMC in each well, adding 8 to 10 IU/ml IL-2 and about 9.5 ug/ml peptides. The sequencing here drew on CD4+ T cells from PBMCs cultured with HCoV-OC43 spike peptides, taken before COVID-19 vaccination. The subset here: HCoV-OC43 spike overlapping peptide pool stimulation. This receptor was identified in a human donor who received a COVID-19 vaccine. The gene calls are TRBV11-2 and TRBJ2-3; 9 bases are a match to TRBD2. The CDR3 DNA sequence: TGTGCCAGCAGCGCTCGCGGGACTAGCAGCACAGATACGCAGTATTTT. Translating gives CASSARGTSSTDTQYF.